Shown below are 8 T cell receptor beta chains from a single sample sequenced in a study of cytomegalovirus exposure and HLA in healthy donors. PCR primers comprised 60 Vbeta and 13 Jbeta primers. Using immunoSEQ multiplex PCR, the repertoire was profiled, and TCRdb retains in-frame clones only, with some absent. The repertoire includes roughly 150,000 clones, roughly 85% of them detected once, and under 1.5% sits in the top ten. The sample was PBMCs. The receptor source for this set is a man aged 25-45 years in good health and CMV-seronegative.

The rearrangement links TRBV27 to TRBJ2-1; 8 bases are a match to TRBD2. With 7 bases clipped from V and 8 bases from J, the junction kept 10 bases outside the gene matches. Germline loops: CDR1 MNHEY, CDR2 SMNVEV (reference sequence). The CDR3 sequence is 14 residues long. CDR3 amino acids: CASNPGTSGYEQFF. In DNA, the CDR3 is TGTGCCAGCAACCCCGGGACTAGTGGCTATGAGCAGTTCTTC.

This chain connects TRBV6-6 to TRBJ2-1, with 11 bases aligning to TRBD2. The CDR3 has 16 residues. Germline values: CDR1 MNHNY, CDR2 SVGAGI (reference sequence). J was trimmed by 5 bases and V by 7 bases; bases with no gene match: 10. The CDR3 DNA sequence: TGTGCCAGCAACCCTTTACTAGCGGGAGCGAACAATGAGCAGTTCTTC. Translating it yields CASNPLLAGANNEQFF.

This sequence joins TRBV10-2 and TRBJ2-6, with a tentative D call TRBD1 (5 bases). Trimming took 5 bases from V and 0 from J, leaving 8 bases between them. The CDR3 is made up of 15 amino acids. Germline V gene lookup returns CDR1 WSHSY and CDR2 SAAADI. CDR3 coding DNA: TGCGCCAGCAGTCAGCAGGGCTCTGGGGCCAACGTCCTGACTTTC. This gives the protein CASSQQGSGANVLTF.

J is TRBJ2-6 and V is TRBV30; D uncertain. The CDR3 contains 12 residues. V lost 7 bases to trimming and J lost 0 bases, with 4 bases between them. Germline CDR1 GTSNPN, CDR2 SVGIG (reference sequence). For the CDR3, the DNA is TGTGCCTCTTACTCTGGGGCCAACGTCCTGACTTTC. Protein product: CASYSGANVLTF.

This sequence joins TRBV18 and TRBJ2-2; D call uncertain. From germline, CDR1 is KGHSH and CDR2 LQKENI. The V gene lost 1 base and the J gene lost 8 bases, with 14 bases spanning the gap. CDR3 length: 15 residues. The DNA of the CDR3 is TGTGCCAGCTCACCACTTTCGGCCAGCGAGGGGGAGCTGTTTTTT. It translates to CASSPLSASEGELFF.

DNA for the CDR3: TGTGCCAGCACCCAATGGGGAGATCAAGAGACCCAGTACTTC. Encoded protein: CASTQWGDQETQYF. The chain links TRBV7-9 to TRBJ2-5, with D possibly matching TRBD2 (5 bases). Germline V gene data show CDR1 as SEHNR and CDR2 as FQNEAQ (reference sequence). With 7 bases removed from V and 2 bases from J, the gap between germline ends came to 14 bases. CDR3 length: 14 amino acids.

The rearrangement links TRBV7-2 to TRBJ1-4, with TRBD1 matching 8 bases. V gave up 5 bases and J gave up 7 bases; unmatched junction bases: 6. CDR3 length: 14 amino acids. From germline, CDR1 is SGHTA and CDR2 FQGNSA. The CDR3 reads CASSDGQGREKLFF. The CDR3 nucleotides are TGTGCCAGCAGCGATGGACAGGGTCGTGAAAAACTGTTTTTT.

The CDR3 protein is CASSESREAYEQYF. CDR3 in DNA: TGTGCCAGCAGTGAAAGCAGGGAGGCCTACGAGCAGTACTTC. The chain uses TRBV2 and TRBJ2-7; a possible D gene is TRBD2 (6 bases). The CDR3 is 14 amino acids. In germline, CDR1 is SNHLY, CDR2 FYNNEI. Trimming removed 2 bases from V and 2 bases from J, with 10 bases in between.